The source of this T cell receptor beta chain is a study of T cells after yellow fever vaccination. Study-wide findings and caveats: Just a small share of clonotypes turned up in the CD4 compartment as well as the CD8 compartment. Weaker overall was a secondary response that nonetheless peaked faster, on day 5 versus 15.

The CDR3 totals 15 residues. CDR1 is SGHRS, CDR2 YFSETQ, per germline. Trimming took 1 base from V and 4 from J, leaving 14 bases between them. This clonotype was detected only a few times. What it recognizes is unknown. TCRdb recomputed calls from the 5' RACE reads with MiXCR, one row per CDR3 protein. The data show some 160,000 distinct CDR3 sequences, around 7.2% seen once. The rearrangement joins TRBV5-1 to TRBJ1-1; D is ambiguous. The receptor comes from a man between 18 and 35 years old who received the YFV17D yellow fever vaccine. This specimen consisted of CD4+ T cells sorted from PBMCs, obtained 4 to 6 days after the first yellow fever vaccination. The CDR3 region has the DNA TGCGCCAGCAGCTTGACGACCTCGGGAGGCACTGAAGCTTTCTTT. Its translation: CASSLTTSGGTEAFF.